The entry below describes one T cell receptor (beta chain). Source study methods: How many nucleated cells were present was estimated from reference gene primer amplification. Clones were sequenced by immunoSEQ multiplex PCR, and TCRdb holds only the in-frame ones, with some missing. V and J calls and clone size are as listed in that table; D and trimming were resolved from the DNA. Of some 200,000 clones detected, around nine tenths appear once; the ten largest clones hold 0.5% to 0.55%. Trimming stripped 6 bases from V and 4 bases from J, with 6 bases between. The germline V gene has CDR1 DFQATT and CDR2 SNEGSKA (reference sequence). The CDR3 covers 10 residues. This entry comes from a study of blood T cell repertoires in COVID-19. For the study at large: Sites across the United States, Italy and Spain contributed samples from acute and convalescent COVID-19. PBMCs, B-cell-depleted T cells, or T cells were the source of the cDNA or gDNA that made up the material.

Sequencing input: peripheral blood. The genes are TRBV20-1 and TRBJ1-2; no clear D gene. The sequence came from a man aged 45-65 years with acute or convalescent COVID-19. CDR3: CSAGSYGYTF. CDR3 sequence (DNA): TGCAGTGCGGGGAGCTATGGCTACACCTTC.